The subject of this entry is one T cell receptor beta chain. This clone has only a few counts. Which antigen it targets is not known. No qualities accompany the bases; no much larger clone lies one base away. The library was obtained by the immunoSEQ multiplex PCR assay. Rearranged TCR beta chain sequences were amplified using the hsTCRB Kit according to the manufacturer's protocol. TCRB libraries were sequenced on an Illumina MiSeq. As for the original processing: The kit vendor's proprietary platform handled demultiplexing, trimming and gene mapping. This immuneACCESS table, as held by TCRdb, lists in-frame sequences with V and J called but not all clones. Of the missing ones, under half trace to an unresolved V gene in checked studies; the others have no known cause. V and J calls and clone size are given by that table; D and trimming were obtained from the DNA. The sample records over 75,000 clones, about 90% of which are singletons. Together, the top ten hold under 0.7% of the sample.

These data come from a study of a mutant IDH1 vaccine in newly diagnosed glioma (dated by TCRdb to the early 2020s). For the wider study: Of the 32 patients who were treated, around 60% were male and roughly 38% were female, and the mean age was around 40 years. Prior to enrollment, patients had been given standard therapy consisting of radiotherapy alone, temozolomide alone, or radiochemotherapy with temozolomide, with the combination given to most patients. Six visits were used for peripheral blood collection: V03 (baseline), V05, V07, V10, V12 and V13. Longitudinal TCRB deep sequencing was performed for 25 to 30 treated patients wherever samples were available for exploratory analyses. Overall results and qualifications from the work: Selection of PBMC samples for TCRB deep sequencing was based on availability. Pseudoprogression seemed to be unrelated to changes in the top peripheral T cell clonotypes found by TCRB sequencing. It was noted by the authors that analyses of patient blood samples could not be reproduced owing to sample limitations. Immune responses induced by the vaccine were seen in around 93% of patients across multiple MHC alleles.

This sample's time point label indicates: baseline, week 1 (first vaccination visit). This specimen's treatment or condition label, interpreted: pre-vaccination baseline after standard-of-care therapy. The donors had newly diagnosed IDH1-mutant astrocytomas of WHO grade 3 or 4 that showed loss of nuclear ATRX. The samples were drawn from NOA16, a multicentre, single-arm, open-label phase I trial in Germany that tested a mutant IDH1 peptide vaccine in humans for the first time. For immunogenicity testing, the blood drawn at visit V03 was used as the baseline sample. The DNeasy Blood and Tissue Kit was used to extract genomic DNA from EDTA blood for TCRB sequencing. The sequences come from PBMCs, collected from a glioma patient treated with radiotherapy, temozolomide or both. The sequence derives from a woman aged 45-65 years with glioma.

The CDR3 reads CASSLRTGETNEKLFF. The sequenced DNA is TGCGCCAGCAGCCTTCGGACAGGGGAAACTAATGAAAAACTGTTTTTT. The chain couples TRBV4-1 to TRBJ1-4; 9 central nucleotides agree with TRBD1. V ends up 4 bases short and J 1 base short, with an unmatched junction base count of 4. The CDR3 numbers 16 residues from cysteine through phenylalanine. Only the CDR3 region is kept as DNA, spanning 48 bases read in frame from base 1. CDR1 is given as MGHRA and CDR2 as YSYEKL, both from the germline V gene.